This is a list of T cell receptor beta chains from one sample in a study of CXCR3-negative and CXCR3-positive naive CD8 T cells. TCRdb derives one entry per CDR3 protein from the 5' RACE reads, leaving out DNA. Its table lists under 5,500 distinct CDR3 sequences. The sample comprised naive CXCR3+ CD8+ T cells from blood. The receptors shown here come from a human donor in good health. Some clones in this sample may be carry-over from other donors' samples. The CDR3 runs from the conserved cysteine through the conserved F or W. Clone size appears in some rows only: once, few, many, or a class for an expanded clone.

v_call: TRBV23-1
j_call: TRBJ2-4
clone_size: NA
cdr3_aa: CASRRGSHLAKNIQYF

v_call: TRBV12-3/TRBV12-4
j_call: TRBJ2-4
clone_size: medium-sized
cdr3_aa: CASKTLAGVAKNIQYF

v_call: TRBV28
j_call: TRBJ2-7
clone_size: NA
cdr3_aa: CASSWRQGIYEQYF

v_call: TRBV3-1
j_call: TRBJ2-7
clone_size: NA
cdr3_aa: CASSPGQRLAGEVEQYF

v_call: TRBV6-6
j_call: TRBJ2-5
clone_size: NA
cdr3_aa: CASGSPLPEQLGVETQYF

v_call: TRBV4-1
j_call: TRBJ2-5
clone_size: NA
cdr3_aa: CASSQAGGDRETQYF

v_call: TRBV11-2
j_call: TRBJ2-1
clone_size: medium-sized
cdr3_aa: CASSLDPSGRRYNEQFF

v_call: TRBV27
j_call: TRBJ2-1
clone_size: medium-sized
cdr3_aa: CASSLGSGSLRGQFF

v_call: TRBV9
j_call: TRBJ2-5
clone_size: NA
cdr3_aa: CASSAGVTGTNQETQYF

v_call: TRBV29-1
j_call: TRBJ2-3
clone_size: NA
cdr3_aa: CSVIAVTEADTQYF

v_call: TRBV29-1
j_call: TRBJ2-1
clone_size: NA
cdr3_aa: CSVDVELPNEQFF

v_call: TRBV20-1
j_call: TRBJ2-1
clone_size: NA
cdr3_aa: CSAAGEGPYNEQFF

v_call: TRBV5-6
j_call: TRBJ2-1
clone_size: NA
cdr3_aa: CASSLELAWEQFF

v_call: TRBV9
j_call: TRBJ2-3
clone_size: NA
cdr3_aa: CASSAATEHTQYF

v_call: TRBV19
j_call: TRBJ2-5
clone_size: NA
cdr3_aa: CASSIVAFSTGHQETQYF

v_call: TRBV29-1
j_call: TRBJ2-7
clone_size: NA
cdr3_aa: CSVRTSCYEQYF

v_call: TRBV27
j_call: TRBJ2-7
clone_size: NA
cdr3_aa: CASSTAGPSSYEQYF

v_call: TRBV6-5
j_call: TRBJ2-1
clone_size: NA
cdr3_aa: CASSPWKGLYNEQFF

v_call: TRBV5-1
j_call: TRBJ1-2
clone_size: NA
cdr3_aa: CASSLWGANYGYTF

v_call: TRBV7-2
j_call: TRBJ2-3
clone_size: NA
cdr3_aa: CASSGLAGATDTQYF

v_call: TRBV13
j_call: TRBJ2-1
clone_size: NA
cdr3_aa: CASSSPAGSSYNEQFF

v_call: TRBV5-1
j_call: TRBJ2-7
clone_size: NA
cdr3_aa: CASSLLGVRDRSYEQYF

v_call: TRBV29-1
j_call: TRBJ1-2
clone_size: medium-sized
cdr3_aa: CSVGSVGRGPYGYTF

v_call: TRBV4-1
j_call: TRBJ1-2
clone_size: medium-sized
cdr3_aa: CASSQGFGQIANYGYTF

v_call: TRBV11-2
j_call: TRBJ2-1
clone_size: medium-sized
cdr3_aa: CASSWTSGSYNEQFF

v_call: TRBV20-1
j_call: TRBJ2-7
clone_size: NA
cdr3_aa: CSARDWGTSYEQYF

v_call: TRBV18
j_call: TRBJ2-5
clone_size: NA
cdr3_aa: CASSPLRDRQETQYF

v_call: TRBV29-1
j_call: TRBJ2-1
clone_size: NA
cdr3_aa: CSVEDIFGAEREGRVNEQFF

v_call: TRBV3-1
j_call: TRBJ2-7
clone_size: NA
cdr3_aa: CASSGGEEQYF

v_call: TRBV29-1
j_call: TRBJ2-1
clone_size: NA
cdr3_aa: CSVGLSATHNEQFF

v_call: TRBV12-3/TRBV12-4
j_call: TRBJ1-1
clone_size: medium-sized
cdr3_aa: CASSLALGWTEAFF

v_call: TRBV29-1
j_call: TRBJ2-1
clone_size: NA
cdr3_aa: CSVEVGTSGTLRYNEQFF

v_call: TRBV19
j_call: TRBJ2-2
clone_size: medium-sized
cdr3_aa: CASHLFGSTGELFF

v_call: TRBV14
j_call: TRBJ2-3
clone_size: NA
cdr3_aa: CASSHPRGGPATDTQYF

v_call: TRBV10-3
j_call: TRBJ2-1
clone_size: NA
cdr3_aa: CAIRGGSYNEQFF

v_call: TRBV14
j_call: TRBJ2-1
clone_size: NA
cdr3_aa: CASSKPSENEQFF

v_call: TRBV19
j_call: TRBJ1-1
clone_size: medium-sized
cdr3_aa: CASSIDVLDPPEAFF

v_call: TRBV29-1
j_call: TRBJ2-1
clone_size: medium-sized
cdr3_aa: CSASGTGGSYNEQFF

v_call: TRBV2
j_call: TRBJ1-1
clone_size: medium-sized
cdr3_aa: CASLRPGQGNTEAFF

v_call: TRBV29-1
j_call: TRBJ2-1
clone_size: NA
cdr3_aa: CSVEDPLAVGNEQFF

v_call: TRBV29-1
j_call: TRBJ2-1
clone_size: NA
cdr3_aa: CSVERQGVYNEQFF

v_call: TRBV29-1
j_call: TRBJ1-1
clone_size: medium-sized
cdr3_aa: CSALMPREDTEAFF

v_call: TRBV4-2
j_call: TRBJ2-7
clone_size: medium-sized
cdr3_aa: CASSQEIRLAGDYEQYF

v_call: TRBV18
j_call: TRBJ1-1
clone_size: NA
cdr3_aa: CASSYQAGTEAFF

v_call: TRBV11-2
j_call: TRBJ1-1
clone_size: medium-sized
cdr3_aa: CASSWLRGMNTEAFF

v_call: TRBV29-1
j_call: TRBJ1-1
clone_size: medium-sized
cdr3_aa: CSVEDHDTEAFF

v_call: TRBV6-4
j_call: TRBJ2-7
clone_size: NA
cdr3_aa: CASSDWGYEQYF

v_call: TRBV4-2
j_call: TRBJ1-1
clone_size: medium-sized
cdr3_aa: CASSQARGELNTEAFF

v_call: TRBV21-1
j_call: TRBJ2-7
clone_size: NA
cdr3_aa: CASTVRQGPPYEQYF

v_call: TRBV4-2
j_call: TRBJ2-5
clone_size: NA
cdr3_aa: CASSPERGQTMTETQYF

v_call: TRBV10-3
j_call: TRBJ2-1
clone_size: NA
cdr3_aa: CAISERATGTSALNEQFF

v_call: TRBV24-1
j_call: TRBJ1-2
clone_size: large
cdr3_aa: CATSDFNGYTF

v_call: TRBV5-4
j_call: TRBJ1-1
clone_size: NA
cdr3_aa: CASSFGNTEAFF

v_call: TRBV15
j_call: TRBJ2-2
clone_size: NA
cdr3_aa: CATSRGRQGTTGELFF

v_call: TRBV20-1
j_call: TRBJ2-7
clone_size: NA
cdr3_aa: CSAPSSGLAGGPSEQYF

v_call: TRBV5-1
j_call: TRBJ2-7
clone_size: medium-sized
cdr3_aa: CASSLGLAGGNEQYF

v_call: TRBV7-9
j_call: TRBJ2-3
clone_size: NA
cdr3_aa: CASSQDFGLTYTDTQYF

v_call: TRBV7-2
j_call: TRBJ2-2
clone_size: NA
cdr3_aa: CAGSLVPGQGLYTGELFF

v_call: TRBV6-6
j_call: TRBJ2-1
clone_size: medium-sized
cdr3_aa: CASSQGLVYNEQFF

v_call: TRBV20-1
j_call: TRBJ2-1
clone_size: NA
cdr3_aa: CSARGGGNEQFF